This T cell receptor (beta chain) was profiled in a study of CD8 T cells in Susac syndrome. The authors reverse transcribed roughly 0.5 to 1 ug RNA with random hexamers. TCRdb passed the immunoSEQ multiplex PCR reads through MiXCR, listing each CDR3 protein once. The sample records over 100,000 distinct CDR3 sequences, about 96% being singletons. V lost 2 bases and J lost 1, with 5 bases in between. The CDR3 has 13 amino acids. Per germline, CDR1 SGHTA and CDR2 FQGTGA. The sample taken for sequencing was CD4+ T cells from PBMCs. The V gene is TRBV7-3, the J gene TRBJ1-1; D gene unclear. This receptor was obtained from a human donor in good health. The CDR3 nucleotides are TGTGCCAGCAGCTTACACAAGAACACTGAAGCTTTCTTT. This sequence encodes CASSLHKNTEAFF.